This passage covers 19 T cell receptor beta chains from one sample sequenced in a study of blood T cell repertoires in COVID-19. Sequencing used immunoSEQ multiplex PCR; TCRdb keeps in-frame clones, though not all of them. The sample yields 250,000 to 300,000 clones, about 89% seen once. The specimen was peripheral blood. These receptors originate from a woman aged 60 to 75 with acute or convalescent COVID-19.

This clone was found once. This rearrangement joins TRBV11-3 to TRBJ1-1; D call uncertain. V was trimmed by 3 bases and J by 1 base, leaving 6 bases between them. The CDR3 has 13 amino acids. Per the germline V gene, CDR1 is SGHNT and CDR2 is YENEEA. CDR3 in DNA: TGTGCCAGCAGCTTGAGAGGGAACACTGAAGCTTTCTTT. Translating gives CASSLRGNTEAFF.

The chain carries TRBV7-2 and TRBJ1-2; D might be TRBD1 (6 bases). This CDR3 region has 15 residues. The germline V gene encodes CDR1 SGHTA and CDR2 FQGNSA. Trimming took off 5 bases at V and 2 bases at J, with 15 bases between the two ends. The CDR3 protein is CASSPMTGTNYGYTF. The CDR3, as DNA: TGTGCCAGCAGCCCTATGACCGGGACAAACTATGGCTACACCTTC. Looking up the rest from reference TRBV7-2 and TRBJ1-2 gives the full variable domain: GAGVSQSPSNKVTEKGKDVELRCDPISGHTALYWYRQSLGQGLEFLIYFQGNSAPDKSGLPSDRFSAERTGGSVSTLTIQRTQQEDSAVYLCASSPMTGTNYGYTFGSGTRLTVV.

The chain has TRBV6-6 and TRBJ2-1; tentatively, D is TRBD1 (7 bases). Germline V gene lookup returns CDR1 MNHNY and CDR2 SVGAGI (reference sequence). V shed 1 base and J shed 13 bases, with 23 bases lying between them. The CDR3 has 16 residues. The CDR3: CASSYLTGAQGGGQFF. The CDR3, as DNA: TGTGCCAGCAGTTACTTAACGGGGGCGCAGGGGGGTGGACAGTTCTTC.

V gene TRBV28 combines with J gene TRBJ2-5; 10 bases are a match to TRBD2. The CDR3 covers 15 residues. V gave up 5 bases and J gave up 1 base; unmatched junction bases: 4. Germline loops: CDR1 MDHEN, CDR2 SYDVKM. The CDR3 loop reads CASSLAGAVQETQYF. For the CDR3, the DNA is TGTGCCAGCAGTCTAGCGGGGGCCGTCCAAGAGACCCAGTACTTC.

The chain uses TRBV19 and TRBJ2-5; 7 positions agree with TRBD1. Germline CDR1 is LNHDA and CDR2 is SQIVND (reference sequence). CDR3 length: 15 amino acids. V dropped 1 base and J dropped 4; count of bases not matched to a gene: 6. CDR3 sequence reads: CASSIGRGRRETQYF. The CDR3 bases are TGTGCCAGTAGTATAGGTAGGGGGCGCAGAGAGACCCAGTACTTC.

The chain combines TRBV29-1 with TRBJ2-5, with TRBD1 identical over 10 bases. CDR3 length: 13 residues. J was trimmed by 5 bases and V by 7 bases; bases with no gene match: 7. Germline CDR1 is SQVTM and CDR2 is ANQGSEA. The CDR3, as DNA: TGCAGCGCACGACAGGGGGCTGGGGAGACCCAGTACTTC. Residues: CSARQGAGETQYF.

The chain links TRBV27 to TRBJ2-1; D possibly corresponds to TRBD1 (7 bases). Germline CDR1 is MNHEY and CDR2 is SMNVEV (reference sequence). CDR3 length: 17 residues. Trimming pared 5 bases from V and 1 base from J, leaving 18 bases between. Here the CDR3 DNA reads TGTGCCAGCAGTCCCCTCCCCAGGGGGAGGTCCTACAATGAGCAGTTCTTC. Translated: CASSPLPRGRSYNEQFF.

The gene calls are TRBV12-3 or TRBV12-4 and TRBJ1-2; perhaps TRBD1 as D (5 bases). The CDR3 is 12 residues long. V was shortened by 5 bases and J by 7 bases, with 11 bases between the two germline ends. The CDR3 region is CASSLRVSGYTF. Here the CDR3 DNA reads TGTGCCAGCAGTCTCAGGGTATCTGGCTACACCTTC.

CDR3 in DNA: TGTGCCACCAGTGTTTTAGAAGGGGTTCTTTTGGAGACTGGAAACACCATATATTTT. Translated, it gives CATSVLEGVLLETGNTIYF. The chain carries TRBV24-1 and TRBJ1-3; perhaps TRBD1 as D (5 bases). Germline V gene lookup returns CDR1 KGHDR and CDR2 SFDVKD. The ends were cut back, 5 bases at V and 2 bases at J, with 24 bases in the middle. The CDR3 loop spans 19 amino acids.

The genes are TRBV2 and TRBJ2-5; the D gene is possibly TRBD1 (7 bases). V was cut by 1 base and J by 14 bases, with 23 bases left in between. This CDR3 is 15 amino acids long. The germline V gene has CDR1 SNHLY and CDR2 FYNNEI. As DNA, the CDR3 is TGTGCCAGCAGTGAAGTAATTTACGAGGCGGAGGGGGCCTACTTC. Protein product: CASSEVIYEAEGAYF.

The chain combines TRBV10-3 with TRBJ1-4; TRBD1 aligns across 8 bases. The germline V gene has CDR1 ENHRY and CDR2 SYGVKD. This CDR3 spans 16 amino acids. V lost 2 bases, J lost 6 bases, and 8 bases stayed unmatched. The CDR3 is CAISETTTGQDEKLFF. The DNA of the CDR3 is TGTGCCATCAGTGAGACTACCACGGGACAGGATGAAAAACTGTTTTTT.

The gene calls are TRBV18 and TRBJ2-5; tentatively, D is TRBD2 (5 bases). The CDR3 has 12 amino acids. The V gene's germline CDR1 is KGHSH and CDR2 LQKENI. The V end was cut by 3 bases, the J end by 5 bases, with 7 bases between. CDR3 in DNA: TGTGCCAGCTCACCGAGGGCGGAGACCCAGTACTTC. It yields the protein CASSPRAETQYF. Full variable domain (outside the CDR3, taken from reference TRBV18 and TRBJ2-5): NAGVMQNPRHLVRRRGQEARLRCSPMKGHSHVYWYRQLPEEGLKFMVYLQKENIIDESGMPKERFSAEFPKEGPSILRIQQVVRGDSAAYFCASSPRAETQYFGPGTRLLVL.

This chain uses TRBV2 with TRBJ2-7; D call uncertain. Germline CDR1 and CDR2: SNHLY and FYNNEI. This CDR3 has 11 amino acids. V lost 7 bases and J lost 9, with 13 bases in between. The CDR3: CASKELGGQYF. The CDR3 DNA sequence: TGTGCCAGCAAGGAATTAGGCGGGCAGTACTTC. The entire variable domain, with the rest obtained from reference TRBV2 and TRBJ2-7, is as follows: EPEVTQTPSHQVTQMGQEVILRCVPISNHLYFYWYRQILGQKVEFLVSFYNNEISEKSEIFDDQFSVERPDGSNFTLKIRSTKLEDSAMYFCASKELGGQYFGPGTRLTVT.

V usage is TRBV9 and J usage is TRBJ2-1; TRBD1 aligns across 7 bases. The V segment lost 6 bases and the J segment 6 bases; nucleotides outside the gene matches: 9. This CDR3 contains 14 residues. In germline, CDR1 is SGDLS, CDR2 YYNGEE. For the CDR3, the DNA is TGTGCCAGCACTGGGGACAGCCTTTTCAATGAGCAGTTCTTC. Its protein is CASTGDSLFNEQFF.

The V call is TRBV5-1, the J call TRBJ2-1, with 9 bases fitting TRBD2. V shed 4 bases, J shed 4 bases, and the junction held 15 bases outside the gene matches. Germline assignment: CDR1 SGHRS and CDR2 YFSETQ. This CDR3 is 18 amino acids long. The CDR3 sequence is CASSPPPLRTSVYNEQFF. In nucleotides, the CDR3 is TGCGCCAGCAGCCCCCCCCCTCTGCGGACTAGCGTTTACAATGAGCAGTTCTTC. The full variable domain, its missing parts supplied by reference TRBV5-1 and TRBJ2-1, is KAGVTQTPRYLIKTRGQQVTLSCSPISGHRSVSWYQQTPGQGLQFLFEYFSETQRNKGNFPGRFSGRQFSNSRSEMNVSTLELGDSALYLCASSPPPLRTSVYNEQFFGPGTRLTVL.

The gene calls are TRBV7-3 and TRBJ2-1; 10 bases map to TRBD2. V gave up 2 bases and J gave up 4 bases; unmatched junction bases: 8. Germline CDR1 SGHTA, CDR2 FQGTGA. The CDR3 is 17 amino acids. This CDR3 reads CASSLFWLAGDYNEQFF. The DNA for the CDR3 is TGTGCCAGCAGCTTATTTTGGCTAGCGGGGGATTACAATGAGCAGTTCTTC.

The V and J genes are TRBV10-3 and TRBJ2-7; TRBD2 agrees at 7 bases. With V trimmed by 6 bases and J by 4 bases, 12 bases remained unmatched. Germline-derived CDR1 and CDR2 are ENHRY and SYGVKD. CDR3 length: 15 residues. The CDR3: CAISNGGWEEYEQYF. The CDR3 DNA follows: TGTGCCATCAGCAACGGGGGGTGGGAGGAGTACGAGCAGTACTTC.

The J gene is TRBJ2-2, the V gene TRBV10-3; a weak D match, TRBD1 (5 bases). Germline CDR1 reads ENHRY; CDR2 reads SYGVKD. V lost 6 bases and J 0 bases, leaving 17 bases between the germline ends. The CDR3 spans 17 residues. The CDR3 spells CAISSTRTLANTGELFF. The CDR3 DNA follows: TGTGCCATCAGCTCGACACGGACACTCGCGAACACCGGGGAGCTGTTTTTT.

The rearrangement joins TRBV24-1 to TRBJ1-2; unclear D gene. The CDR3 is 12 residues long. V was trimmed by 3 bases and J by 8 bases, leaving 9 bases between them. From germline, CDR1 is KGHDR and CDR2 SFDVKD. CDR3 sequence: CATSDVASGYTF. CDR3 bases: TGTGCCACCAGTGATGTAGCTTCGGGCTACACCTTC.